Here is one TCR beta chain with its context. Its antigen remains unidentified. No neoadjuvant therapy was given to the selected pancreatic ductal adenocarcinoma patients before their surgery. This CDR3 comprises 13 residues. J lost 4 bases, V lost 5 bases, and 6 bases had no gene match. The germline CDR1 and CDR2 sequences are SGHRS and YFSETQ. The entry originates in a study of T cells in pancreatic ductal adenocarcinoma. Study outcomes and limitations: Comparisons of tumor and blood clonality may show falsely lower tumor diversity. Unique clonotypes were roughly 8-fold more numerous in blood than in tumor.

Using immunoSEQ multiplex PCR, the repertoire was profiled, and TCRdb retains in-frame clones only, with some absent. The sample includes roughly 500 clones, roughly 89% seen only once; the top ten take around 8%. The receptor was isolated from a human donor with pancreatic ductal adenocarcinoma. The donor label of this sample is uncertain. V gene TRBV5-1 combines with J gene TRBJ2-7; 7 positions agree with TRBD1. Input material: pancreatic tumor tissue. CDR3 DNA sequence: TGCGCCAGCAGAATAGGGGGCGGGTACGAGCAGTACTTC. This codes for CASRIGGGYEQYF.